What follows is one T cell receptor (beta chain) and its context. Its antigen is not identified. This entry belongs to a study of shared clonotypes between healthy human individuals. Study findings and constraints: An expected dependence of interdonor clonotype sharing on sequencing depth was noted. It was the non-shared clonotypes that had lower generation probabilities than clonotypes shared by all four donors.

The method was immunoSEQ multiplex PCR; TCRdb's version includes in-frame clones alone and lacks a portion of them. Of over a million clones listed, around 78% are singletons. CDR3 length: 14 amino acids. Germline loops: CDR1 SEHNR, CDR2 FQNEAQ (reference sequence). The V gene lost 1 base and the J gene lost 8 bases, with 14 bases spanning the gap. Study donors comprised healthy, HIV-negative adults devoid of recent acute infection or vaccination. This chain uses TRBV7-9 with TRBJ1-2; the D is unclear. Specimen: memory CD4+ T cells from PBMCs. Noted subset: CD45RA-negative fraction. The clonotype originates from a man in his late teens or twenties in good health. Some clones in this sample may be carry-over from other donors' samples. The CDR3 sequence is CASSLVLAALGYTF. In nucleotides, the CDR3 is TGTGCCAGCAGCTTAGTTTTGGCAGCGCTCGGCTACACCTTC.